These 9 T cell receptor beta chains were all obtained from the same sample, sequenced in a study of CD8+ T cells in alopecia areata. Treatment in this sample: oral pan-JAK inhibitor, 5-10 mg twice daily. After isolation, RNA underwent reverse transcription to generate cDNA as the sequencing template. Profiled with immunoSEQ multiplex PCR; TCRdb holds only in-frame clones, not every one. This repertoire shows fewer than 200,000 clones, around three fifths found once; its top ten account for 11% to 15%. Sequenced material: CD4+ T cells sorted from blood, taken at week 24, from a patient treated with tofacitinib. The receptors here all came from a human donor with alopecia areata.

V gene TRBV30 combines with J gene TRBJ2-7; 7 positions agree with TRBD2. V dropped 4 bases and J dropped 3; count of bases not matched to a gene: 6. The CDR3 is 13 amino acids. Germline-derived CDR1 and CDR2 are GTSNPN and SVGIG (reference sequence). Here the CDR3 DNA reads TGTGCCTGGACTTTTTGGGGGGGCTACGAGCAGTACTTC. Its translation is CAWTFWGGYEQYF.

As concerns this clone: One junction end disagrees with the germline gene, perhaps due to a read error. The chain joins TRBV6-5 to TRBJ2-1; D might be TRBD2 (6 bases). The CDR3 contains 12 residues. CDR1 is MNHEY, CDR2 SVGAGI, per germline. For the CDR3, the DNA is TGTGCCAGCAATTACGCCGGGGGTGAGCAGTTCTTC. It yields the protein CASNYAGGEQFF.

This clone was seen only once. The rearrangement links TRBV5-1 to TRBJ1-2, with 9 bases that match TRBD1. This CDR3 has 14 residues. J was trimmed by 6 bases and V by 0 bases; bases with no gene match: 3. From germline, CDR1 is SGHRS and CDR2 YFSETQ. In DNA, the CDR3 is TGCGCCAGCAGCTTGGAGGGACAGGGAGATGGCTACACCTTC. Its protein is CASSLEGQGDGYTF. The whole variable domain, filled in from reference TRBV5-1 and TRBJ1-2, reads KAGVTQTPRYLIKTRGQQVTLSCSPISGHRSVSWYQQTPGQGLQFLFEYFSETQRNKGNFPGRFSGRQFSNSRSEMNVSTLELGDSALYLCASSLEGQGDGYTFGSGTRLTVV.

The CDR3 DNA follows: TGCGCCAGCAGCCAATACTGGAAAGCGGGGGGTCAAGAGACCCAGTACTTC. It is translated as CASSQYWKAGGQETQYF. The gene calls are TRBV4-1 and TRBJ2-5; 9 bases align to TRBD2. This CDR3 contains 17 residues. Germline V gives CDR1 MGHRA, CDR2 YSYEKL. V trimming: 2 bases; J trimming: 2 bases; junction bases outside the gene matches: 9.

This sequence joins TRBV6-5 and TRBJ2-2; 11 nucleotides match TRBD1. V shed 7 bases, J shed 6 bases, and the junction held 7 bases outside the gene matches. Germline V gene lookup returns CDR1 MNHEY and CDR2 SVGAGI. The CDR3 sequence is 15 residues long. The CDR3 reads CASIPDRGRSGELFF. DNA for the CDR3: TGTGCCAGCATCCCGGACAGGGGGCGATCCGGGGAGCTGTTTTTT.

The genes are TRBV30 and TRBJ1-2; D possibly corresponds to TRBD1 (5 bases). The V end was cut by 0 bases, the J end by 5 bases, with 13 bases between. In germline, CDR1 is GTSNPN, CDR2 SVGIG (reference sequence). This CDR3 has 14 residues. The CDR3 loop reads CAWSVQVFGYGYTF. In nucleotides, the CDR3 is TGTGCCTGGAGTGTACAGGTTTTCGGTTATGGCTACACCTTC.

V is TRBV10-2 and J is TRBJ1-1; D might be TRBD1 (5 bases). CDR3 length: 14 amino acids. Germline V gene data show CDR1 as WSHSY and CDR2 as SAAADI. Trimming stripped 6 bases from V and 1 base from J, with 12 bases between. CDR3 amino acids: CASRHRGQNTEAFF. The CDR3 DNA is TGCGCCAGCAGACATAGGGGCCAGAACACTGAAGCTTTCTTT.

The CDR3 loop is CASSHEATSSYEQYF. The CDR3 DNA follows: TGTGCCAGCAGCCACGAGGCAACGAGCTCCTACGAGCAGTACTTC. The chain employs TRBV7-2 and TRBJ2-7; D is ambiguous. Germline values: CDR1 SGHTA, CDR2 FQGNSA. V was clipped by 5 bases and J by 0 bases, with 14 bases between them. The CDR3 sequence is 15 residues long.

This chain joins TRBV2 and TRBJ1-6; a possible D gene is TRBD1 (6 bases). With 6 bases removed from V and 0 bases from J, the gap between germline ends came to 9 bases. The CDR3 covers 15 residues. Germline V CDR1 and CDR2: SNHLY, FYNNEI. CDR3: CASSDRSSYNSPLHF. The CDR3 DNA reads as TGTGCCAGCAGCGACAGGAGCTCCTATAATTCACCCCTCCACTTT.